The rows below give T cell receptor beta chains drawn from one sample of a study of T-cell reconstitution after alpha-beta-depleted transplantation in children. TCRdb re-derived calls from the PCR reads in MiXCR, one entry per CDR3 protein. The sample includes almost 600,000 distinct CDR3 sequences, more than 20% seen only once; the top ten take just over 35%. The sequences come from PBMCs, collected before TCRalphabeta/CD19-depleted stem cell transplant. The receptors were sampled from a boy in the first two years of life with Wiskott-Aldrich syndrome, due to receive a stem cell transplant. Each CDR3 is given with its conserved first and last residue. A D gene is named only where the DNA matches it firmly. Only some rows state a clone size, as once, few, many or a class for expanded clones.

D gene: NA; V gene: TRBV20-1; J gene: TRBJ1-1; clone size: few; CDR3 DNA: TGCAGTGCTAGAGGAGAATGGGCTGATGAAGCTTTCTTT; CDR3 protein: CSARGEWADEAFF
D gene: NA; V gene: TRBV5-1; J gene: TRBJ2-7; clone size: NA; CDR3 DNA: TGCGCCAGCAGCGTCGGACCCGAACCTACGGAGCAGTACTTC; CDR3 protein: CASSVGPEPTEQYF
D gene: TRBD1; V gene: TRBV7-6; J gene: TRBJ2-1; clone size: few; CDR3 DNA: TGTGCCAGCAGCTTAGAGGGGGCCAGGGCGATGACAAACTCCTACAATGAGCAGTTCTTC; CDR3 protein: CASSLEGARAMTNSYNEQFF
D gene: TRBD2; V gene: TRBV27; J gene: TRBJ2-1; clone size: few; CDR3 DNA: TGTGCCAGCAGTTTAATCGGATCTAGCGGGAGTCTCTATGAGCAGTTCTTC; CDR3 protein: CASSLIGSSGSLYEQFF
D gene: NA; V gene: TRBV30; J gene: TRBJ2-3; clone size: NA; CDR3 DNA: TGTGCCTGGAGTATGATAGGGGACGGCACAGATACGCAGTATTTT; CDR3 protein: CAWSMIGDGTDTQYF
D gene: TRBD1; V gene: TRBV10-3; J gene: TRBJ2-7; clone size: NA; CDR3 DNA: TGTGCCATCAGTGAGCAGGGGGTCGAGCAGTACTTC; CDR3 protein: CAISEQGVEQYF
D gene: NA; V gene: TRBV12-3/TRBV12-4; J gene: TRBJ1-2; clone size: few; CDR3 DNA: TGTGCCAGCACTCCGAGGAGGGGAGGCTACACCTTC; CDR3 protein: CASTPRRGGYTF
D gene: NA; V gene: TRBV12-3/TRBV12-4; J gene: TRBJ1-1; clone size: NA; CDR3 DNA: TGTGCCAGCAGAACTAAAGGGGGGATTGGGCTTGCTTTCTTT; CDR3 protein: CASRTKGGIGLAFF
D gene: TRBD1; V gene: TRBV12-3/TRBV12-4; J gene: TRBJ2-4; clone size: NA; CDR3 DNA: TGTGCCAGCAGAGGGACAGCGCTAGCCAAAAACATTCAGTACTTC; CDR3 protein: CASRGTALAKNIQYF
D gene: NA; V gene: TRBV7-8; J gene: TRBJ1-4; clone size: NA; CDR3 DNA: TGTGCCAGCGTAGTACCCCAGGGCCAAGGGGAAAAACTGTTTTTT; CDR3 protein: CASVVPQGQGEKLFF
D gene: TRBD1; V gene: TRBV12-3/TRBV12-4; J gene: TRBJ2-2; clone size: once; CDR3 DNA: TGTGCCAGCAGTCCGACAGGGGGCTCCGGGGAGCTGTTTTTT; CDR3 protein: CASSPTGGSGELFF
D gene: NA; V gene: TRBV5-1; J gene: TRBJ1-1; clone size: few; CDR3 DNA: TGCGCCAGCAGCCTGGGTAGTAGGGAAACTGAAGCTTTCTTT; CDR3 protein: CASSLGSRETEAFF
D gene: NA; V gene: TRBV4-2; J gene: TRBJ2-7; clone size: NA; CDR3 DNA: TGTGCCAGCAGCCAAGATTGGCGGGCCGCCTACGAGCAGTACTTC; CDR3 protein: CASSQDWRAAYEQYF
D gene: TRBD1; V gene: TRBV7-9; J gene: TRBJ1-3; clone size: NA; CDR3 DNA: TGTGCCAGCAGCGGCAGGGGGCCAAGCTCTGGAAACACCATATATTTT; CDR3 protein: CASSGRGPSSGNTIYF
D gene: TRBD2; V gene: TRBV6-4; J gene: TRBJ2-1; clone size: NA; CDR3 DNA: TGTGCCAGCAGTCGACCCCGAACGACTAGCGGGTACAATGAGCAGTTCTTC; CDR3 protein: CASSRPRTTSGYNEQFF
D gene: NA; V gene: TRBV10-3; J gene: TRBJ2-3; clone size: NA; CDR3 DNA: TGTGCCATCAACGGGGACGAGGTGCCAGATACGCAGTATTTT; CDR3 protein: CAINGDEVPDTQYF
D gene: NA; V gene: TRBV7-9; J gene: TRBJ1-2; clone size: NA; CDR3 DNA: TGTGCCAGCAGCCACGACCTGACCTATGGCTACACCTTC; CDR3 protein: CASSHDLTYGYTF
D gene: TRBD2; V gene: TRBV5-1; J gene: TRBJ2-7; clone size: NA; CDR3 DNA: TGCGCCAGCAGCTTGGGGGAGGGTGACCTTCGGCAGTACTTC; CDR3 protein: CASSLGEGDLRQYF
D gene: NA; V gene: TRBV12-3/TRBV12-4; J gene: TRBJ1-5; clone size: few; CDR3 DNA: TGTGCCAGCACCACGAGCAGGGTTGGCAATCAGCCCCAGCATTTT; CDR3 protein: CASTTSRVGNQPQHF
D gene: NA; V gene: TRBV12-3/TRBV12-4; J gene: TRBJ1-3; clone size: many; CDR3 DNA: TGTGCCAGCAGTTTATCGGGTACTGGAAACACCATATATTTT; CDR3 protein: CASSLSGTGNTIYF
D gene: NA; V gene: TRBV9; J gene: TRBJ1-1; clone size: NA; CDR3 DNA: TGTGCCAGCAGCGCGCAAAAGAACACTGAAGCTTTCTTT; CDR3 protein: CASSAQKNTEAFF
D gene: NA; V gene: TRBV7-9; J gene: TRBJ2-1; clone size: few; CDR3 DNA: TGTGCCACAAAAAGGGTTTTACGTTACAATGAGCAGTTCTTC; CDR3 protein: CATKRVLRYNEQFF
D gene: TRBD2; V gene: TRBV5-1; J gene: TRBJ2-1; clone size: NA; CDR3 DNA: TGCGCCAGCAGCTCCTCAGCGGGAGGCACCTACAATGAGCAGTTCTTC; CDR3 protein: CASSSSAGGTYNEQFF
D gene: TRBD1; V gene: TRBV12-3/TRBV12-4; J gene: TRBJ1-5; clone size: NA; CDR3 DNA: TGTGCCAGCAGTCGCGGACAGGGCGTCCAGCCCCAGCATTTT; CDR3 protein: CASSRGQGVQPQHF
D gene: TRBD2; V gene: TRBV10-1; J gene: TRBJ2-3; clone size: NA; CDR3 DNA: TGCGCCAGCAGTGATGTCCCGGGACTAGCGGGAGTTGACGCCACAGATACGCAGTATTTT; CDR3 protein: CASSDVPGLAGVDATDTQYF
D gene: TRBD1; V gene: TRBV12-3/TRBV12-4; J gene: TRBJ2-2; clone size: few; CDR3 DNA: TGTGCCAGCAGTTTTCGGACAGGGGTAGCCACCGGGGAGCTGTTTTTT; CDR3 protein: CASSFRTGVATGELFF
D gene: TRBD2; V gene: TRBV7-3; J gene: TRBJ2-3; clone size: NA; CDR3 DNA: TGTGCCAGCAGCTTAAGTAGCGGGAGTATTGGAGATACGCAGTATTTT; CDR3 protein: CASSLSSGSIGDTQYF
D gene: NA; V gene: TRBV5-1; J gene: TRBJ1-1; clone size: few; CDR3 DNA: TGCGCCAGCAGCTTTGGGGTACCCACTGAAGCTTTCTTT; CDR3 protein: CASSFGVPTEAFF
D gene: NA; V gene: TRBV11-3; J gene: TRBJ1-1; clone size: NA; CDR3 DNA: TGTGCCAGCAGCTTAACCTTGAACACTGAAGCTTTCTTT; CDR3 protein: CASSLTLNTEAFF
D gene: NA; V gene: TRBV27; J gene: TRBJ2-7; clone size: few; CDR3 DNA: TGTGCCAGCAGCCAATCCTGGGGGAACTACGAGCAGTACTTC; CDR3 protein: CASSQSWGNYEQYF
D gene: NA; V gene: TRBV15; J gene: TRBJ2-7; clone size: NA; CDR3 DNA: TGTGCCACCAGCAGAGGTTCCGAGTCAGTCAAAGTTTACGAGCAGTACTTC; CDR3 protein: CATSRGSESVKVYEQYF
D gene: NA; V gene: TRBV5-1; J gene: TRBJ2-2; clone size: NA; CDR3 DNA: TGCGCCAGCAGCTGGGCCCCAGTACCCTTGGGGCCCGGGGAGCTGTTTTTT; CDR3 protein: CASSWAPVPLGPGELFF
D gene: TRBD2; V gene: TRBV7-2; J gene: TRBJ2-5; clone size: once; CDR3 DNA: TGTGCCAGCAGCTTAGAAGGAGGGACTAGCGGAGAGACCCAGTACTTC; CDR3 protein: CASSLEGGTSGETQYF
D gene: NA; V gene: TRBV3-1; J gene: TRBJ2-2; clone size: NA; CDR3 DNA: TGTGCCAGCAGCCCTGGGGTAAAAAGGGAGCTGTTTTTT; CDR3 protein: CASSPGVKRELFF
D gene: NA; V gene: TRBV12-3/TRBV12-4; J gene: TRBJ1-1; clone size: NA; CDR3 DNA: TGTGCCAGCAGTTGGGCGGACACTGAAGCTTTCTTT; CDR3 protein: CASSWADTEAFF
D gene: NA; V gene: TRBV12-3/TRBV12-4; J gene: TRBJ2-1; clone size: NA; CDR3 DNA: TGTGCCAGCAGTTTATCCGGGACTTTATACAATGAGCAGTTCTTC; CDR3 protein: CASSLSGTLYNEQFF
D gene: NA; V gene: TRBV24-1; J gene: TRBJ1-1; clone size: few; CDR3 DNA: NA; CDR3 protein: CATSDFGEEAFF
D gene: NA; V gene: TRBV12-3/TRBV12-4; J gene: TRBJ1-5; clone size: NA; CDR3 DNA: TGTGCCAGCAGTTTAGACGGAGTCATTGTTAGTCAGCCCCAGCATTTT; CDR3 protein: CASSLDGVIVSQPQHF
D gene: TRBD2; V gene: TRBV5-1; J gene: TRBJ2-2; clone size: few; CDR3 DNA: TGCGCCAGCAGCTTGGCCGGGACTAGCGGGAGGGCCTTTACCGGGGAGCTGTTTTTT; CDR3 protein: CASSLAGTSGRAFTGELFF
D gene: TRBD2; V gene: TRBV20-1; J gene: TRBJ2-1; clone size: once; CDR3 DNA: TGCAGTGCTAGAGACCCCACTAGCGGTCATGCCAATGAGCAGTTGTTC; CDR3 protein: CSARDPTSGHANEQLF
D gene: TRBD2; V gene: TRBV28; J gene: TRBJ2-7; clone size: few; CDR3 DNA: TGTGCCAGCAGTTCCCTAGCGGGAGTTTCCTACGAGCAGTACTTC; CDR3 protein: CASSSLAGVSYEQYF
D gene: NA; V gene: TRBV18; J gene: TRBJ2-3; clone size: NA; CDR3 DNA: TGTGCCAGCTCACCCGGCGGCAGCTACACAGATACGCAGTATTTT; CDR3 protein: CASSPGGSYTDTQYF
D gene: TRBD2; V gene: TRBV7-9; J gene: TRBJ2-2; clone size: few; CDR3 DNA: TGTGCCAGCAGCCCATTAGCGGGAGGCGACACCGGGGAGCTGTTTTTT; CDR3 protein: CASSPLAGGDTGELFF
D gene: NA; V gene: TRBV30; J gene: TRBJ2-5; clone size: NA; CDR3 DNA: TGTGCCTGGAGTGCTGGTGAGACCCAGTACTTC; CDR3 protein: CAWSAGETQYF
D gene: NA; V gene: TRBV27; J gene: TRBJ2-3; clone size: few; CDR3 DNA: TGTGCCAGCAGTTCCTCAGGGCTGAACACAGATACGCAGTATTTT; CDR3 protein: CASSSSGLNTDTQYF
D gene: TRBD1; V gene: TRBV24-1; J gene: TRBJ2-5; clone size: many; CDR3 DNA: TGTGCCACCAGTGATTGGGGACAGGGCAGAGAAGAGACCCAGTACTTC; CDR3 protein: CATSDWGQGREETQYF
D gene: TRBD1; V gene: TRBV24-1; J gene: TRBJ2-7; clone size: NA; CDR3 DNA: TGTGCCACCAGTGGGGACAGGGTCTACGAGCAGTACTTC; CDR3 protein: CATSGDRVYEQYF
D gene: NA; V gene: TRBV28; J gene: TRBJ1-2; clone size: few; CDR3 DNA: TGTGCCAGCAGTTTATGGACGGATGGCTACACCTTC; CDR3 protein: CASSLWTDGYTF
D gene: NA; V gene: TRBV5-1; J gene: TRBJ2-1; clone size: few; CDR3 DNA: TGCGCCAGCAGCTTACAGGATAGTAGGGAGCATGAGCAGTTCTTC; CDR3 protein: CASSLQDSREHEQFF
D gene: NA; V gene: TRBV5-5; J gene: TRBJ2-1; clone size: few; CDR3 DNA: TGTGCCAGCAGCTTGGCGCAGTCCGGCAATGAGCAGTTCTTC; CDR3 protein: CASSLAQSGNEQFF
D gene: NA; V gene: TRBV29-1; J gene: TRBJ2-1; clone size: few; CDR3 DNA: TGCAGCGTTGATGGGACCTACAATGAGCAGTTCTTC; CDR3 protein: CSVDGTYNEQFF
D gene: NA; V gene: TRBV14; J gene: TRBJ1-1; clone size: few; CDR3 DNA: TGTGCCAGCAGCCAAGAAGGAAGGGGACGGACTGAAGCTTTCTTT; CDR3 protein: CASSQEGRGRTEAFF
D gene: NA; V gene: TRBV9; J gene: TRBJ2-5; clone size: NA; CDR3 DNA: TGTGCCAGCAGCGGAGGGACCGTTTGGGAGACCCAGTACTTC; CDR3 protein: CASSGGTVWETQYF
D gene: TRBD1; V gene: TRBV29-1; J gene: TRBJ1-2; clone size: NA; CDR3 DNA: TGCAGCGTTTGGGTTCCAGGGGGGCATGGCTACACCTTC; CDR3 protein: CSVWVPGGHGYTF
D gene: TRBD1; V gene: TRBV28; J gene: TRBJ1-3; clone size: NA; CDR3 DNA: TGTGCCAGCAGTTCACCACTACAGGGGGCTGGAAACACCATATATTTT; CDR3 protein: CASSSPLQGAGNTIYF